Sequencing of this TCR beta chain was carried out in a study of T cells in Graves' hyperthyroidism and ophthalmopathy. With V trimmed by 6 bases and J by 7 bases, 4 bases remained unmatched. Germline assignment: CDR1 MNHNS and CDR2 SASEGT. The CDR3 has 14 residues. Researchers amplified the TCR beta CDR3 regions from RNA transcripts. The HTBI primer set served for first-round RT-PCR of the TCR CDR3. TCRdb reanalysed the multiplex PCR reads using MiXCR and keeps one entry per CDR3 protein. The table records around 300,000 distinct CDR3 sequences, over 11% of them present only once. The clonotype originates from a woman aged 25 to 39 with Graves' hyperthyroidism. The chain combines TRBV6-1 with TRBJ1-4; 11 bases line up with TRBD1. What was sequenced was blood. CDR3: CASRPGQGGEKLFF. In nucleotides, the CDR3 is TGTGCCAGCAGGCCGGGACAGGGGGGTGAAAAACTGTTTTTT.